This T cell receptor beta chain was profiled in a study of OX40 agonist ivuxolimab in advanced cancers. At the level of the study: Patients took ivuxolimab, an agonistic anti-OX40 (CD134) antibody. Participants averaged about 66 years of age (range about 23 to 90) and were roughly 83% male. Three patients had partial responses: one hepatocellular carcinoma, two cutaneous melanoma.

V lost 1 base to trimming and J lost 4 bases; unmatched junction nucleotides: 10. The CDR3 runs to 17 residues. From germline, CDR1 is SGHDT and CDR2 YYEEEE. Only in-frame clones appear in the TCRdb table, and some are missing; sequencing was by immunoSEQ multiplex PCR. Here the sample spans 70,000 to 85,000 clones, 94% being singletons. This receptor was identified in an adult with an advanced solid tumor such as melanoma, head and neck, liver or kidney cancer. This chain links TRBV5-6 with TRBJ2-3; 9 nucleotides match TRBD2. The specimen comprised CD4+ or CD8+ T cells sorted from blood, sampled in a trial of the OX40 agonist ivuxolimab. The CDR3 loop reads CASSLFMAGGPADTQYF. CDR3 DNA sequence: TGTGCCAGCAGCTTGTTTATGGCGGGAGGGCCCGCAGATACGCAGTATTTT.